The sequence of this T cell receptor (beta chain) was determined in a study of OX40 agonist ivuxolimab in advanced cancers. Study-wide context: All patients had ivuxolimab intravenously every 2 weeks at 0.01 to 10 mg/kg. Therapy given before enrollment (anti-PD-1, anti-PD-L1 or anti-CTLA-4) was allowed, and 40% had some. Study findings and constraints: Certain nonresponders likewise exhibited a low normalized T-cell clonal expansion.

With regard to this clone: Its antigen is currently unknown.

Sequencing used immunoSEQ multiplex PCR; TCRdb keeps in-frame clones, though not all of them. The table records tens of thousands of clones, around nine tenths of them present only once. The TCR originated in an adult with an advanced solid tumor such as melanoma, head and neck, liver or kidney cancer. This sample comprised CD4+ or CD8+ T cells sorted from blood, obtained in a trial of the OX40 agonist ivuxolimab.

In nucleotides, the CDR3 is TGTGCCAGCAGTGAAGCGCGTACAGGGGGTTTACGTGAGACCCAGTACTTC. This gives the protein CASSEARTGGLRETQYF. This chain connects TRBV2 to TRBJ2-5; 8 bases fit TRBD1. The V gene's germline CDR1 is SNHLY and CDR2 FYNNEI. V was clipped by 0 bases and J by 5 bases; unmatched bases: 11. The CDR3 extends over 17 amino acids.